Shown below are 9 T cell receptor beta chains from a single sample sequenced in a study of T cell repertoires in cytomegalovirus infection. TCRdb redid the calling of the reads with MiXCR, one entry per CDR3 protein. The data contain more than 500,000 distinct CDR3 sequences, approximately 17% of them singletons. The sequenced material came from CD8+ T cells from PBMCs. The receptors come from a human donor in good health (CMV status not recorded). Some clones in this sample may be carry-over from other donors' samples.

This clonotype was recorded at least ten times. The CDR3 bases are TGTGCCAGCAGGAAAGGAGGTGGCTACACCTTC. It encodes CASRKGGGYTF. The gene calls are TRBV7-9 and TRBJ1-2, with D uncertain. Per the germline V gene, CDR1 is SEHNR and CDR2 is FQNEAQ (reference sequence). Trimming cost V 6 bases and J 7 bases, with 9 bases left between them. This CDR3 has 11 residues.

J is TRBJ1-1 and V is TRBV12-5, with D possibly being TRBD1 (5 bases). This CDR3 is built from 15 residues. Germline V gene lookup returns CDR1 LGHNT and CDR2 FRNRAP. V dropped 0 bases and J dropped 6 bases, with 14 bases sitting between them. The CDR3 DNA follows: TGTGCTAGTGGTTTGGTACAAGGGACCCGTTCTGAAGCTTTCTTT. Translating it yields CASGLVQGTRSEAFF.

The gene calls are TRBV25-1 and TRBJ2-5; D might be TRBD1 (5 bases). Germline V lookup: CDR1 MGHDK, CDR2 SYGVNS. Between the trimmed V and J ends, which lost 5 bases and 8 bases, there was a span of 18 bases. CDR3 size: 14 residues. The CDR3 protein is CASSFRAVEDTQYF. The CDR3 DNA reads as TGTGCCAGCAGTTTCAGGGCGGTTGAGGATACCCAGTACTTC.

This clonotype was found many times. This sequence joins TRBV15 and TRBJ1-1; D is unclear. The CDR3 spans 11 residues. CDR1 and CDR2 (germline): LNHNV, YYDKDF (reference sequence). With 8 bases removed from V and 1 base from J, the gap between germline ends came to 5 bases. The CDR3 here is CATSRNTEAFF. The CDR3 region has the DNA TGTGCCACCTCAAGGAACACTGAAGCTTTCTTT.

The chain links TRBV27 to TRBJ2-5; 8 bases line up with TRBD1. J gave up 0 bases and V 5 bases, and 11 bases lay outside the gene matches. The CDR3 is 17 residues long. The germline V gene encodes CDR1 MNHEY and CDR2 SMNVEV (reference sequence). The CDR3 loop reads CASSLARTGSYQETQYF. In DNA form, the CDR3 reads TGTGCCAGCAGTCTCGCTCGGACAGGGTCTTACCAAGAGACCCAGTACTTC.

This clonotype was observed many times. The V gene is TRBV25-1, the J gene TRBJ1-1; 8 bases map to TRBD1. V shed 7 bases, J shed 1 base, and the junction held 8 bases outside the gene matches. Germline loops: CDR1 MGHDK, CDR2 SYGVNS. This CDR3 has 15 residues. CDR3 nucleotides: TGTGCCAGCATTGGGACAGGCGCTCCGAACACTGAAGCTTTCTTT. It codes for CASIGTGAPNTEAFF.

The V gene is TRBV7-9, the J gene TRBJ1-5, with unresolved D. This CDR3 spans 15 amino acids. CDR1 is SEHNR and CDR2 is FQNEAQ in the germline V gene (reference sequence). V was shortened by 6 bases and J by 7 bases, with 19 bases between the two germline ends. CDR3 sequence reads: CASRATGGPSQPQHF. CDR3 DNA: TGTGCCAGCAGAGCCACGGGTGGCCCATCACAGCCCCAGCATTTT.

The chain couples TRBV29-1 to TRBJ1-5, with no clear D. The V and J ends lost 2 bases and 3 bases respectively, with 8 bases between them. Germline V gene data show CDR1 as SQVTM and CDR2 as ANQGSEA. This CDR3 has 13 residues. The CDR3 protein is CSVEYADNQPQHF. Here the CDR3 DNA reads TGCAGCGTTGAATACGCGGACAATCAGCCCCAGCATTTT.

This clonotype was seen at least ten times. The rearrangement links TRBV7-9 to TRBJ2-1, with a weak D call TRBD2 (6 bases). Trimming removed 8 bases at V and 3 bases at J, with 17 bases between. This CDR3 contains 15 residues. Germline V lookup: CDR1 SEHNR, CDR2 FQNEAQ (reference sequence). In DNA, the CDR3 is TGTGCCAGCCCGGGAGAGGCGGAGCTCTACAATGAGCAGTTCTTC. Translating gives CASPGEAELYNEQFF.